The T cell receptor beta chain described here comes from a study of T cell responses to AZD1222 COVID-19 vaccine. A remark on this clone: Its antigen is as yet unknown.

Findings of the study overall: The peak T cell response came first, and repertoires were sampled only after it.

Data came from immunoSEQ multiplex PCR; TCRdb stores just in-frame clones and leaves some out. The table has approximately 120,000 clones, roughly 87% seen once. This sequence was found in an adult in good health. Sequencing used peripheral blood, obtained on day 0 of AZD1222 vaccination.

CDR3 amino acids: CASSFVLNRAAEYF. CDR3 bases: TGTGCCAGCAGCTTTGTCCTAAACAGGGCGGCAGAGTACTTC. This chain connects TRBV5-8 to TRBJ2-4; perhaps TRBD1 as D (6 bases). The CDR3 loop spans 14 amino acids. The V end was cut by 2 bases, the J end by 14 bases, with 20 bases between. Germline values: CDR1 SGHTS, CDR2 YDEGEE.